The 5 T cell receptor beta chains reported below all come from one sample, sequenced in a study of T cells in women clearing cervical HPV infection (dated by TCRdb to 2016 to 2018). Library preparation was by the immunoSEQ multiplex PCR assay. TCRdb stores this immuneACCESS table with in-frame sequences only. Part of the clones is absent; in the studies checked, under half of the shortfall reflects unresolved V genes, and no reason is known for the rest. The sample table includes about 34,000 clones. 1.4% of the sample lies in the top ten. The sample was blood buffy coat. The receptors were sampled from a woman between 18 and 69 years old with a cervical HPV16 infection that either progressed to CIN3+ or cleared (not recorded which).

Worth noting for this clone: The read finishes 3 residues shy of the CDR3 end, and the germline J gene is used to complete it. The rearrangement joins TRBV30 to TRBJ2-7; D might be TRBD2 (7 bases). The germline gives CDR1 GTSNPN, CDR2 SVGIG (reference sequence). V was shortened by 0 bases and J by 2 bases, with 8 bases between the two germline ends. The CDR3 has 13 residues. The CDR3 protein is CAWSVGGAYEQYF. The CDR3 bases that were read are TGTGCCTGGAGTGTAGGGGGGGCCTACGAG.

Comment on this clone: The observed sequence ends 3 residues before the CDR3 terminus, with the missing tail filled in from the germline J gene. The chain uses TRBV19 and TRBJ2-2; D is undetermined. Germline V gene lookup returns CDR1 LNHDA and CDR2 SQIVND (reference sequence). This CDR3 has 15 amino acids. The germline V and J ends were trimmed by 3 bases and 4 bases, with 12 bases remaining between them. The covered CDR3 bases are TGTGCCAGTAGTATCGCTGACATTCCCACCGGGGAG. Residues: CASSIADIPTGE. The complete CDR3 reads CASSIADIPTGELFF.

In the case of this clone: A read error may account for a junction end that differs from germline. From the germline J gene comes the end of the CDR3, since the read stops 3 residues before it. The sample contains more than one DNA sequence encoding this CDR3. The chain joins TRBV2 to TRBJ1-3; D perhaps matches TRBD1 (6 bases). CDR3 size: 15 residues. Germline loops: CDR1 SNHLY, CDR2 FYNNEI. The sequenced part of the CDR3 DNA is TGTGCCAGCAGGCCCAGGGGTTACGTGGTCAACACT. Protein product: CASRPRGYVVNT. The CDR3 in full is CASRPRGYVVNTIYF.

About this clone itself: Sequencing ends 3 residues short of the CDR3 end; the germline J gene provides the rest. This rearrangement joins TRBV10-2 to TRBJ2-1, with 9 bases that match TRBD1. The V segment lost 6 bases and the J segment 9 bases; nucleotides outside the gene matches: 21. The CDR3 loop spans 18 amino acids. The germline CDR1 and CDR2 sequences are WSHSY and SAAADI. CDR3 bases read: TGCGCCAGCAGGCCGGGACAGGGAACGACAGCGGACCAGGGTGAG. As protein: CASRPGQGTTADQGE. The CDR3 in its entirety is CASRPGQGTTADQGEQFF.

Note on this clone: Coverage ceases 3 residues before the CDR3 finishes, and the germline J gene fills in the end. The V and J genes are TRBV2 and TRBJ1-2, with 9 positions matching TRBD1. This CDR3 is built from 15 residues. Germline assignment: CDR1 SNHLY and CDR2 FYNNEI. V lost 6 bases and J lost 7; bases outside the gene matches: 12. The sequenced part of the CDR3 DNA is TGTGCCAGCAGCTTCCGGACAGGGGTTGTCGGTGGC. Encoded protein: CASSFRTGVVGG. The whole CDR3 protein reads CASSFRTGVVGGYTF.